Included here is one T cell receptor (beta chain) sequence, with context. Its specificity is unknown. Investigators isolated RNA and reverse transcribed it into cDNA to act as the sequencing template. Only in-frame clones appear in the TCRdb table, and some are missing; sequencing was by immunoSEQ multiplex PCR. The sample lists 170,000 or so clones, about 60% occurring once. The CDR3 is made up of 14 amino acids. Germline V gene data show CDR1 as WSHSY and CDR2 as SAAADI. The trim removed 4 bases at V and 4 bases at J, leaving 1 base unmatched. Documented treatment: oral pan-JAK inhibitor, 5-10 mg twice daily. This sample is part of a study of CD8+ T cells in alopecia areata. General observations from the study: Many expanded lesional clones remained in scalp and blood on tofacitinib. Since there was just one nonresponder, nobody can yet say how baseline CD8+ expansion ties to response.

The sequence was obtained from a human donor with alopecia areata. This sample comprised CD8+ T cells sorted from blood, obtained at week 24, from a patient treated with tofacitinib. This chain uses TRBV10-2 with TRBJ2-1, with TRBD1 matching over 10 bases. This chain's CDR3 is CASSGTGGYNEQFF. CDR3 bases: TGCGCCAGCAGTGGGACAGGGGGGTACAATGAGCAGTTCTTC.